These 3 T cell receptor beta chains were sequenced from one sample in a study of CD8 T cells in Susac syndrome. It was with random hexamers that about 0.45 to 1 ug RNA was reverse transcribed. TCRdb fed the immunoSEQ multiplex PCR reads into MiXCR, producing one record per CDR3 protein. The table lists 70,000 to 95,000 distinct CDR3 sequences, 94% of them singletons. Sequenced material: CD8+ T cells from PBMCs. The source is a human donor with Susac syndrome.

The J gene is TRBJ2-7, the V gene TRBV20-1, with 9 bases aligning to TRBD1. CDR1 is DFQATT and CDR2 is SNEGSKA in the germline V gene (reference sequence). There are 15 residues in the CDR3. The V gene end was trimmed by 5 bases and the J gene end by 2 bases; junction bases not matched to a gene: 10. The CDR3 is CSAEDRDRETYEQYF. The DNA of the CDR3 is TGCAGTGCTGAAGACCGGGACAGGGAGACCTACGAGCAGTACTTC.

The genes are TRBV7-9 and TRBJ1-2, with a possible D match to TRBD1 (5 bases). The germline gives CDR1 SEHNR, CDR2 FQNEAQ (reference sequence). V was cut by 7 bases and J by 8 bases, with 17 bases left in between. The CDR3 is 13 residues long. CDR3 in DNA: TGTGCCAGCACCTCATCGGAACAGGAAGGCTACACCTTC. Its translation: CASTSSEQEGYTF.

The chain joins TRBV2 to TRBJ2-5; 9 positions match TRBD1. J lost 2 bases, V lost 5 bases, and 6 bases had no gene match. CDR1 and CDR2 from the germline V gene are SNHLY and FYNNEI. CDR3 length: 15 amino acids. The CDR3 sequence: CASSNRDRVQETQYF. DNA of the CDR3: TGTGCCAGCAGTAACCGGGACAGGGTGCAAGAGACCCAGTACTTC.